This T cell receptor beta chain was sequenced during a study of OX40 agonist ivuxolimab in advanced cancers. General study points: CD8+ T cells (on average) carried more expanded clones than CD4+ T cells.

A note on this clone: The antigen remains unidentified.

CDR1 and CDR2 from the germline V gene are MDHEN and SYDVKM. With 6 bases clipped from V and 0 bases from J, the junction kept 8 bases outside the gene matches. This CDR3 comprises 17 residues. Sequencing was performed with immunoSEQ multiplex PCR; in TCRdb, only in-frame clones are kept and a portion is missing. The sample contains over 45,000 clones, roughly 89% of which appear only once. This clonotype was obtained from an adult with an advanced solid tumor such as melanoma, head and neck, liver or kidney cancer. Sequenced material: CD4+ or CD8+ T cells sorted from blood, taken in a trial of the OX40 agonist ivuxolimab. The chain combines TRBV28 with TRBJ2-3; 11 positions agree with TRBD2. The CDR3 spells CASRGDGTSGSTDTQYF. CDR3 DNA: TGTGCCAGCAGAGGGGACGGGACTAGCGGTAGCACAGATACGCAGTATTTT. Using reference TRBV28 and TRBJ2-3 for the parts outside the CDR3, the full variable domain is DVKVTQSSRYLVKRTGEKVFLECVQDMDHENMFWYRQDPGLGLRLIYFSYDVKMKEKGDIPEGYSVSREKKERFSLILESASTNQTSMYLCASRGDGTSGSTDTQYFGPGTRLTVL.